Listed below are T cell receptor beta chains from one sample, sequenced in a study of shared clonotypes between healthy human individuals. Generated by immunoSEQ multiplex PCR, the TCRdb table keeps only in-frame clones and is missing some. The repertoire has fewer than 2.5 million clones, 80% to 95% of them found once; the top ten carry roughly 0.39%. The specimen sequenced was naive CD4+ T cells from PBMCs. All receptors derive from a man aged 18 to 30 in good health. Some clones in this sample may be carry-over from other donors' samples. CDR3s include the opening cysteine and the closing phenylalanine or tryptophan. A D gene is named only where the DNA matches it firmly. Not all rows give a size; the values are once, few, many and, for expanded clones, a class.

d_call j_call clone_size cdr3_length v_call cdr3_aa cdr3_nt
. TRBJ1-1 . 14 TRBV5-1 CASSEQATSTEAFF TGCGCCAGCAGCGAGCAGGCTACGAGCACTGAAGCTTTCTTT
TRBD1 TRBJ1-1 . 15 TRBV5-1 CASSSDRGVGTEAFF TGCGCCAGCAGCAGCGACAGGGGGGTGGGCACTGAAGCTTTCTTT
. TRBJ2-5 . 16 TRBV5-3 CARSFWGQAVQETQYF TGTGCCAGAAGCTTCTGGGGTCAAGCCGTCCAAGAGACCCAGTACTTC
TRBD2 TRBJ2-3 . 16 TRBV18 CASSPVPSGYTDTQYF TGTGCCAGCTCACCAGTCCCTAGCGGCTACACAGATACGCAGTATTTT
. TRBJ2-2 . 15 TRBV6-5 CASRRTVRDTGELFF TGTGCCAGCAGAAGGACAGTGAGGGACACCGGGGAGCTGTTTTTT
. TRBJ2-7 once 16 TRBV5-1 CASSLVGSGLSYEQYF TGCGCCAGCAGCTTGGTAGGGAGCGGGCTCTCCTACGAGCAGTACTTC
. TRBJ1-3 . 14 TRBV15 CATSFTPSGNTIYF TGTGCCACCAGCTTTACACCCTCTGGAAACACCATATATTTT
. TRBJ2-7 . 12 TRBV5-1 CASSFSGYEQYF TGCGCCAGCAGCTTTTCTGGCTACGAGCAGTACTTC
. TRBJ2-3 . 14 TRBV6-1 CASSGGQITDTQYF TGTGCCAGCAGTGGAGGGCAGATCACAGATACGCAGTATTTT
TRBD1 TRBJ2-2 . 13 TRBV28 CASSLQGPGELFF TGTGCCAGCAGTCTACAGGGGCCCGGGGAGCTGTTTTTT
TRBD1 TRBJ1-5 . 18 TRBV18 CASSPLGGTGVSNQPQHF TGTGCCAGCTCACCACTCGGGGGGACAGGGGTAAGCAATCAGCCCCAGCATTTT
TRBD1 TRBJ2-7 . 15 TRBV28 CASRPRDRSPYEQYF TGTGCCAGCAGGCCCCGGGACAGGAGCCCCTACGAGCAGTACTTC
TRBD1 TRBJ1-1 . 14 TRBV29-1 CSVGRQGMEPEAFF TGCAGCGTGGGCAGACAGGGGATGGAGCCTGAAGCTTTCTTT
. TRBJ2-3 . 14 TRBV11-3 CASSLLPSTDTQYF TGTGCCAGCAGCCTACTCCCCAGCACAGATACGCAGTATTTT
. TRBJ1-5 once 16 TRBV23-1 CTSSHRGADCNQPQHF TGCACCAGCAGTCACCGAGGGGCGGATTGCAATCAGCCCCAGCATTTT
TRBD1 TRBJ1-5 . 14 TRBV28 CASTAGQGGQPQHF TGTGCCAGCACTGCCGGACAGGGCGGACAGCCCCAGCATTTT